What follows describes a single T cell receptor (beta chain). The CDR3 consists of 16 residues. Germline CDR1 LGHNA, CDR2 YNFKEQ. V was pared by 1 base and J by 4 bases, with 13 bases between. This entry belongs to a study of blood T cell repertoires in COVID-19. About the study: The cDNA or gDNA used as material had been derived from T cells, B-cell-depleted T cells, or PBMCs.

Only in-frame clones appear in the TCRdb table, and some are missing; sequencing was by immunoSEQ multiplex PCR. The table shows fewer than 200,000 clones, with under 85% occurring only once. Assignments of participants to cohorts depended upon their own reported clinical history. The rearrangement uses TRBV4-2 and TRBJ2-2; no definite D call. The sample comprised PBMCs or T cells enriched from blood (not recorded which). This receptor was obtained from a man in his fifties who had recovered from COVID-19. The CDR3 spells CASSQVVVTGTGELFF. The DNA of the CDR3 is TGTGCCAGCAGCCAAGTAGTGGTAACGGGCACCGGGGAGCTGTTTTTT.